This TCR beta chain appears in the sequencing data of a study of blood T cell repertoires in COVID-19. Study at large: Acute-phase and convalescent COVID-19 samples originated in the United States, Italy and Spain. The analysed material was cDNA or gDNA that came from T cells, B-cell-depleted T cells, or PBMCs.

As processed by the authors: Estimates of nucleated cell counts were drawn from the amplification of reference gene primers. Using immunoSEQ multiplex PCR, the repertoire was profiled, and TCRdb retains in-frame clones only, with some absent. The DNA was the basis for D and trimming; V, J and clone size are from that table. Altogether under 20,000 clones are present, roughly 89% being singletons, with the ten largest covering about 24%. The CDR3 has 15 amino acids. V lost 2 bases and J lost 6; bases outside the gene matches: 6. Germline CDR1 LGHNA, CDR2 YNFKEQ. Sequenced sample: peripheral blood. The source of this sequence is a man in his sixties with acute or convalescent COVID-19. The genes are TRBV4-2 and TRBJ2-3, with 9 positions matching TRBD2. In nucleotides, the CDR3 is TGTGCCAGCAGCCAAACGCGGGGGGGCGAGGATACGCAGTATTTT. Protein: CASSQTRGGEDTQYF.